These T cell receptor beta chains were read from a single sample in a study of blood T cell repertoires in COVID-19. Assay: immunoSEQ multiplex PCR; the TCRdb copy retains only in-frame clones and omits some. The table shows around 270,000 clones, with 80% to 90% occurring only once. Sequenced material: PBMCs or T cells enriched from blood (not recorded which). All receptors derive from a woman younger than 45 who had recovered from COVID-19. CDR3s include the opening cysteine and the closing phenylalanine or tryptophan. The order of the fields is V gene, J gene, D gene, clone size, CDR3 DNA, CDR3 protein. The D gene is left open where the match is weak. A row's size may be missing; if present it is once, few, many or a size class.

>TRBV19|TRBJ1-1|TRBD1|.
TGTGCCAGTAGTATTTTCACAGGGGGCTATTCGAACACTGAAGCTTTCTTT
CASSIFTGGYSNTEAFF
>TRBV4-1|TRBJ1-1|TRBD1|.
TGCGCCAGCAGCCAAGGACCCTTACAGGGGGGTTCGACTGAAGCTTTCTTT
CASSQGPLQGGSTEAFF
>TRBV12-3/TRBV12-4|TRBJ2-7|.|.
TGTGCCAGCAGTAATTTCGGGTCCTACGAGCAGTACTTC
CASSNFGSYEQYF
>TRBV6-4|TRBJ1-5|.|.
TGTGCCAGCCGGACAGTTTCGGGTCAGCCCCAGCATTTT
CASRTVSGQPQHF
>TRBV9|TRBJ2-1|.|.
TGTGCCAGCAGCCCAGGGCAGGGCGAGCAGTTCTTC
CASSPGQGEQFF
>TRBV7-9|TRBJ2-1|.|.
TGTGCCAGCAGCCCCGCTGAGCGTCCATTGGCCAGGCAGTTCTTC
CASSPAERPLARQFF
>TRBV6-4|TRBJ1-2|.|few
TGTGCCAGCAGTGACTCCGCAGGGGCGGGTATCTATGGCTACACCTTC
CASSDSAGAGIYGYTF
>TRBV18|TRBJ2-7|TRBD1|.
TGTGCCAGCTCACCGGGACAGGGGGCTTACGAGCAGTACTTC
CASSPGQGAYEQYF
>TRBV19|TRBJ1-1|.|.
TGTGCCACAAATACCCTCCCGACAGGGAACACTGAAGCTTTCTTT
CATNTLPTGNTEAFF
>TRBV28|TRBJ1-1|TRBD1|few
TGTGCCAGCAGTTCTCAGGGACAGGGAGGGGACACTGAAGCTTTCTTT
CASSSQGQGGDTEAFF
>TRBV7-9|TRBJ2-3|.|.
TGTGCCAGCAGCTTAAGGGGTTTTTCAAAAAACACAGATACGCAGTATTTT
CASSLRGFSKNTDTQYF
>TRBV30|TRBJ1-5|.|.
TGTGCCTGGAGTCGAGGAGGATATAGCAATCAGCCCCAGCATTTT
CAWSRGGYSNQPQHF
>TRBV9|TRBJ2-1|.|.
TGTGCCAGCAGCGTAGGAGTCGACCTCCGGGATGAGCAGTTCTTC
CASSVGVDLRDEQFF
>TRBV7-9|TRBJ2-7|.|.
TGTGCCAGCAGCTCCCTTTTCGGGTTGGAGGCTTCCTACGAGCAGTACTTC
CASSSLFGLEASYEQYF
>TRBV6-5|TRBJ1-4|.|.
TGTGCCAGCAGGCCATCCGGGCACAGGGAAAAACTGTTTTTT
CASRPSGHREKLFF
>TRBV2|TRBJ1-2|.|.
TGTGCCAGCAGTCCTGGTCCGCTGCAGGGAAACTATGGCTACACCTTC
CASSPGPLQGNYGYTF
>TRBV9|TRBJ2-3|TRBD1|.
TGTGCCAGCAGCTTAGCCGGGACAGGGACAGATACGCAGTATTTT
CASSLAGTGTDTQYF
>TRBV28|TRBJ1-2|.|few
TGTGCCAGCGGATGGGCCCGGGGGAGTTCGGGCTACACCTTC
CASGWARGSSGYTF
>TRBV27|TRBJ2-3|TRBD2|.
TGTGCCAGCAGCCTAGGGAGGGGAACGAGCACAGATACGCAGTATTTT
CASSLGRGTSTDTQYF
>TRBV25-1|TRBJ2-3|.|.
TGTGCCTCGTCAGGGCTAACAGATACGCAGTATTTT
CASSGLTDTQYF
>TRBV7-2|TRBJ1-2|.|few
TGTGCCAGCAGCCCGGCGCGGAATCCTAACTATGGCTACACCTTC
CASSPARNPNYGYTF
>TRBV5-1|TRBJ2-1|.|.
TGCGCCAGCAGCTTGGACCAGGGAAGGCAGTTCTTC
CASSLDQGRQFF
>TRBV5-1|TRBJ1-2|.|.
TGCGCCAGCAGCCAGAAAGACAGACCCCTCTCCTATGGCTACACCTTC
CASSQKDRPLSYGYTF
>TRBV24-1|TRBJ2-1|TRBD1|.
TGTGCCACCAGTGATAGACAGGGCTCCTACAATGAGCAGTTCTTC
CATSDRQGSYNEQFF
>TRBV7-2|TRBJ1-3|.|.
TGTGCCAGCAGCTTTAAGGGGGCTGGAAACACCATATATTTT
CASSFKGAGNTIYF
>TRBV11-3|TRBJ1-1|TRBD1|.
TGTGCCAGCAGCTCGGGACAGGGGCGCAACACTGAAGCTTTCTTT
CASSSGQGRNTEAFF
>TRBV27|TRBJ1-1|.|.
TGTGCCAGCAGTTTACAGGGGACTATGAACACTGAAGCTTTCTTT
CASSLQGTMNTEAFF
>TRBV28|TRBJ2-7|TRBD1|few
TGTGCCAGCAGAGGACAGGAGTCCTACGAGCAGTACTTC
CASRGQESYEQYF
>TRBV5-1|TRBJ2-1|.|.
TGCGCCAGCAGCTTTACACCATTCTCCTACAATGAGCAGTTCTTC
CASSFTPFSYNEQFF
>TRBV18|TRBJ2-7|.|.
TGTGCCAGCTCACGAGAGAATTCCTACGAGCAGTACTTC
CASSRENSYEQYF
>TRBV4-1|TRBJ2-7|.|.
TGCGCCAGCAGCCCCGCCCGGGGGTCCTACGAGCAGTACTTC
CASSPARGSYEQYF
>TRBV27|TRBJ2-3|.|few
TGTGCCAGCAGTTCCCAATACTTCCATGTCCATACAGATACGCAGTATTTT
CASSSQYFHVHTDTQYF
>TRBV5-1|TRBJ1-5|TRBD1|once
TGCGCCAGCAGCTTAGGACAGGGAGATCAGCCCCAGCATTTT
CASSLGQGDQPQHF
>TRBV7-8|TRBJ2-7|TRBD1|.
TGTGCCAGCAGCCGAGCAGGGGGCCCCTACGAGCAGTACTTC
CASSRAGGPYEQYF
>TRBV28|TRBJ1-5|.|.
TGTGCCAGCAGTTTACTCCGGGGGGGTCAGCCCCAGCATTTT
CASSLLRGGQPQHF
>TRBV7-2|TRBJ1-1|TRBD1|few
TGTGCCAGCAGCATGGGACAGGGAAGGATGAACACTGAAGCTTTCTTT
CASSMGQGRMNTEAFF
>TRBV10-1|TRBJ2-1|.|.
TGCGCCAGCAGTGAGAGGTTTCTGGCAACAGTCGGTTTAAGCTCCTACAATGAGCAGTTCTTC
CASSERFLATVGLSSYNEQFF
>TRBV7-9|TRBJ2-7|TRBD2|.
TGTGCCAGCAGCCCACCGGGACTAGCGGGGGCCTCCTACGAGCAGTACTTC
CASSPPGLAGASYEQYF
>TRBV19|TRBJ2-7|.|few
TGTGCCAGTAGTCCCGAAGGGGGAGCCTACTACGAGCAGTACTTC
CASSPEGGAYYEQYF
>TRBV19|TRBJ1-5|TRBD1|.
TGTGCCAGCCGCCTGGACAGGGGGAATGGTCAGCCCCAGCATTTT
CASRLDRGNGQPQHF
>TRBV6-5|TRBJ1-3|.|.
TGTGCCAGCAGTTCCAGGGTCCACTCTGGAAACACCATATATTTT
CASSSRVHSGNTIYF